This T cell receptor (beta chain) is drawn from a study of shared clonotypes between healthy human individuals. V shed 3 bases, J shed 5 bases, and the junction held 8 bases outside the gene matches. The germline V gene has CDR1 GTSNPN and CDR2 SVGIG (reference sequence). The CDR3 is 14 amino acids. Libraries were prepared by immunoSEQ multiplex PCR; TCRdb keeps only in-frame clonotypes and omits some of them. The sample contains roughly 1,000,000 clones, more than 75% of which appear only once. The chain joins TRBV30 to TRBJ2-7, with 9 bases identical to TRBD2. Sequenced: memory CD4+ T cells from PBMCs. The subset was: CD45RA-negative fraction. The TCR originated in a man younger than 30 in good health. Some clones in this sample may be carry-over from other donors' samples. CDR3 bases: TGTGCCTGGAGCCCGGGACTAGCCTTCAACGAGCAGTACTTC. It encodes CAWSPGLAFNEQYF. The full variable domain, with the rest looked up from reference TRBV30 and TRBJ2-7, is SQTIHQWPATLVQPVGSPLSLECTVEGTSNPNLYWYRQAAGRGLQLLFYSVGIGQISSEVPQNLSASRPQDRQFILSSKKLLLSDSGFYLCAWSPGLAFNEQYFGPGTRLTVT.